The clone carrying this TCR beta chain was found many times. The data were obtained in a study of T cells in Graves' hyperthyroidism and ophthalmopathy. The TCR beta CDR3 regions underwent amplification using RNA transcripts as the source. The HTBI set primed first-round TCR CDR3 RT-PCR. TCRdb re-called the multiplex PCR reads with MiXCR, one entry per CDR3 protein. The sample yields 400,000 to 500,000 distinct CDR3 sequences, about 13% seen once. The CDR3 is made up of 14 amino acids. With V trimmed by 3 bases and J by 5 bases, 6 bases remained unmatched. The sequencing sample was made of blood. The chain is built from TRBV12-3 or TRBV12-4 and TRBJ2-5; TRBD1 aligns across 7 bases. The TCR originated in a young woman with Graves' hyperthyroidism. Here the CDR3 reads CASSLGQLVETQYF. DNA of the CDR3: TGTGCCAGCAGTTTGGGACAGCTTGTGGAGACCCAGTACTTC.